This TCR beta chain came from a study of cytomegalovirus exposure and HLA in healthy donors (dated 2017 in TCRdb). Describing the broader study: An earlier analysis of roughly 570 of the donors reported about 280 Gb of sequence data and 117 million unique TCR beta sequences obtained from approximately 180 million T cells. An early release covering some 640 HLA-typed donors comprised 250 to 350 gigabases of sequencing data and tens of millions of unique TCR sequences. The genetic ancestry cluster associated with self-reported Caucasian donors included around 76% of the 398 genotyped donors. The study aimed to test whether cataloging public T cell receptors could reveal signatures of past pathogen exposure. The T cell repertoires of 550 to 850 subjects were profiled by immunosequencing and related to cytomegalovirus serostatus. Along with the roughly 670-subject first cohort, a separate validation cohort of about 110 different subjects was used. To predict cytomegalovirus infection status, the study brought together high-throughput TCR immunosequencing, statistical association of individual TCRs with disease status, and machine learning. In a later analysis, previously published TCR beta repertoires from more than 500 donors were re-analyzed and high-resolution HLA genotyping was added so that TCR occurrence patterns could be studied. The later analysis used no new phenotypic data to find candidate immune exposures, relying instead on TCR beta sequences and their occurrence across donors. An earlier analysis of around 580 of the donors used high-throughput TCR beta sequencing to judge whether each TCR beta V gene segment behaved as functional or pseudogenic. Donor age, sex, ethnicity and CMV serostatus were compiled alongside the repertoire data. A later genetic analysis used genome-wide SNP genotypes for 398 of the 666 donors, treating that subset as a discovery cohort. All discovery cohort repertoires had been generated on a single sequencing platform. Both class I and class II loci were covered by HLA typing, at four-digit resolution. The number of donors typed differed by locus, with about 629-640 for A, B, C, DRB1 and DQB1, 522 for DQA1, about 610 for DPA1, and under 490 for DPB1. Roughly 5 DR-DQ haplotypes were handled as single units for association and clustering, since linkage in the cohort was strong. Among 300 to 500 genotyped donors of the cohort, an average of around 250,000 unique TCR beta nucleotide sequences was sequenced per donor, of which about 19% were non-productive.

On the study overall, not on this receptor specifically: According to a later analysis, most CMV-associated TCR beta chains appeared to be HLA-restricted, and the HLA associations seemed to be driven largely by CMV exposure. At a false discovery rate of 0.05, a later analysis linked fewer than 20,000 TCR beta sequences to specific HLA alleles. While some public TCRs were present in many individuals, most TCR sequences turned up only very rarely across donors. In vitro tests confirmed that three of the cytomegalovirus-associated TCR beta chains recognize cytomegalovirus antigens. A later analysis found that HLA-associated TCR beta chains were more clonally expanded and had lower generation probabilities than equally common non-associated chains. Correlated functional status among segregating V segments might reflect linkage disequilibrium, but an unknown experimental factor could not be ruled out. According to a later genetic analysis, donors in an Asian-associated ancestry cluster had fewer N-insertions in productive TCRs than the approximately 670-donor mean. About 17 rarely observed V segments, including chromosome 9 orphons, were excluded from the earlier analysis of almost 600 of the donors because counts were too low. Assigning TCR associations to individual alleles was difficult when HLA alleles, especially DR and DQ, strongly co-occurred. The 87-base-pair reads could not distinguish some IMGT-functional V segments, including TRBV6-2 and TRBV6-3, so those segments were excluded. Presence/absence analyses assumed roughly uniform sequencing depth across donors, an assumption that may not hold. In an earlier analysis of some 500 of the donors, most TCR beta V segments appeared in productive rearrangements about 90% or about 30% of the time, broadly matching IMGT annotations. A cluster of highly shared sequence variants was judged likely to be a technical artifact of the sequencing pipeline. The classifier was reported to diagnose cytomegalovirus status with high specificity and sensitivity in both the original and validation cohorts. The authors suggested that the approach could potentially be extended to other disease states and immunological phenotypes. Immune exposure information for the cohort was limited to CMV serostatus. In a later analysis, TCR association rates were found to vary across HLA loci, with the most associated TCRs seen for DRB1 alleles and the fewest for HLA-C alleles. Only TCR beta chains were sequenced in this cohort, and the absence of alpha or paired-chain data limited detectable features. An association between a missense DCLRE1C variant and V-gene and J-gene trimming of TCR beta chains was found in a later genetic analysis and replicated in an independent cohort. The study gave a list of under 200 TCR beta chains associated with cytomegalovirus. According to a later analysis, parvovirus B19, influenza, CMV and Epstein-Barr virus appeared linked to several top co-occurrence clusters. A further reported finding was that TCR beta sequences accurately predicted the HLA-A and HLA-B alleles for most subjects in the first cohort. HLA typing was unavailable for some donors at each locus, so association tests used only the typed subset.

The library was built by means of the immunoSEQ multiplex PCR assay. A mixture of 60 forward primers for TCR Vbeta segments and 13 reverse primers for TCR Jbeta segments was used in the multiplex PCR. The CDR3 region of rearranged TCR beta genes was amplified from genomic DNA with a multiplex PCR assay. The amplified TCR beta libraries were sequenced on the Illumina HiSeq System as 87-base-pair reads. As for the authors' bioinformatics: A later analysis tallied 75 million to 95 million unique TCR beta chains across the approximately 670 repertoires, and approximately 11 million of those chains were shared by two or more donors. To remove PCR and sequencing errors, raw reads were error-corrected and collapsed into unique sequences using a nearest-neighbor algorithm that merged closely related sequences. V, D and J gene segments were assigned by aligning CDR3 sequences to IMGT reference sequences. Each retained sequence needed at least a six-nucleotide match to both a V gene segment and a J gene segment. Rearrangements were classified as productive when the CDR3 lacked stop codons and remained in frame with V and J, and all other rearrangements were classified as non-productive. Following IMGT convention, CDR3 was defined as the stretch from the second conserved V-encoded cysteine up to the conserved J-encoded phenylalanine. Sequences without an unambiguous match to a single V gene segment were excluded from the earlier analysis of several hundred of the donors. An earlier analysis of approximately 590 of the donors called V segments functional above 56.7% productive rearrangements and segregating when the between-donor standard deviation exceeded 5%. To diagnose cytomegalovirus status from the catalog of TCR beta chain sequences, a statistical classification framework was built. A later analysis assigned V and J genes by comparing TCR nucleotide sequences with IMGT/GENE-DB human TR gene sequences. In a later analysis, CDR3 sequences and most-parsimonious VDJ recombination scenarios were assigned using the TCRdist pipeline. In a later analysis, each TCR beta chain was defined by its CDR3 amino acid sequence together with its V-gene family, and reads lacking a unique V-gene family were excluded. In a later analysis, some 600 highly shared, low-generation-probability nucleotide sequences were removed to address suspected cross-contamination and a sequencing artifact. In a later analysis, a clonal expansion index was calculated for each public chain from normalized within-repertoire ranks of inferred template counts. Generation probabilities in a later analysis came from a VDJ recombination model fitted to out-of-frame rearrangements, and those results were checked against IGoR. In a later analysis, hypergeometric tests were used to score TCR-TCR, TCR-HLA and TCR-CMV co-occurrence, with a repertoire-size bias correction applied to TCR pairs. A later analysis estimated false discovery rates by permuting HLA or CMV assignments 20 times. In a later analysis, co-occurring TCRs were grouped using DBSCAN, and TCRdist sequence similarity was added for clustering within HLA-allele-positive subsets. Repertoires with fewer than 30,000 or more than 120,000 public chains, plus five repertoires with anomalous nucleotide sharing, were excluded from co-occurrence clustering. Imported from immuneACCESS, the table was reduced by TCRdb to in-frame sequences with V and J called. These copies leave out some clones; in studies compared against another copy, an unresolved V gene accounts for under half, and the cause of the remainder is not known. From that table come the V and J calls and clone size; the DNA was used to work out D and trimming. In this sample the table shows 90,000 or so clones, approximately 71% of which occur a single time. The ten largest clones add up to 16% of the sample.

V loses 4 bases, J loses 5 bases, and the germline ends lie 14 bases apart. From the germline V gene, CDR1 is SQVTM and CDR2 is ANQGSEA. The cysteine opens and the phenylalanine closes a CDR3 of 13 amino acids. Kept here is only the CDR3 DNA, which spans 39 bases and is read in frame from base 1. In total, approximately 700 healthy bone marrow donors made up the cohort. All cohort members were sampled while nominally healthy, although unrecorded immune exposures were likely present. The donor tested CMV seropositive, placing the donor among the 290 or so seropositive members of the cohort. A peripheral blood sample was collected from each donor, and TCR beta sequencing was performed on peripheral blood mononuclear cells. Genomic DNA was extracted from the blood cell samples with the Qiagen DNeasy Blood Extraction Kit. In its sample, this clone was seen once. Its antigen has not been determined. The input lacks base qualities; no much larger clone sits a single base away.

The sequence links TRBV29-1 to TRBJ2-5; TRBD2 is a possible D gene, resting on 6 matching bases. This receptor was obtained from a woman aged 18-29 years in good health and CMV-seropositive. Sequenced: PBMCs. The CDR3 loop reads CSVAIAAGETQYF. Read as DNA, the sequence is TGCAGCGTTGCAATAGCGGCGGGGGAGACCCAGTACTTC.